These 4 T cell receptor beta chains were all obtained from the same sample, sequenced in a study of Tregs in tolerant kidney transplant recipients. Generated by immunoSEQ multiplex PCR, the TCRdb table keeps only in-frame clones and is missing some. Of tens of thousands of clones detected, about 90% appear once; the ten largest clones hold around 0.7%. The specimen was Tregs from blood. The receptors were gathered from a human donor in good health.

This sequence joins TRBV19 and TRBJ2-4, with D perhaps matching TRBD1 or TRBD2 (5 bases each). Trimming took 1 base from V and 5 from J, leaving 12 bases between them. The CDR3 contains 15 residues. Germline CDR1 reads LNHDA; CDR2 reads SQIVND (reference sequence). In nucleotides, the CDR3 is TGTGCCAGTAGTATAGGGGCAGGGAGCCAAAACATTCAGTACTTC. Amino acid sequence: CASSIGAGSQNIQYF.

V gene TRBV19 combines with J gene TRBJ2-1, with TRBD2 identical over 8 bases. V was pared by 9 bases and J by 0 bases, with 10 bases of the junction left unmatched. Germline CDR1 reads LNHDA; CDR2 reads SQIVND (reference sequence). This CDR3 comprises 16 residues. This CDR3 is CASRTSNPSSYNEQFF. CDR3 sequence (DNA): TGTGCCAGCCGGACTAGCAACCCAAGCTCCTACAATGAGCAGTTCTTC.

The chain carries TRBV5-1 and TRBJ1-1; D not certain. The CDR3 is 14 residues long. The germline CDR1 and CDR2 sequences are SGHRS and YFSETQ. V was clipped by 4 bases and J by 1 base, with 11 bases between them. CDR3 sequence (DNA): TGCGCCAGCAGCCCCAGGTATGAGAACACTGAAGCTTTCTTT. This translates into CASSPRYENTEAFF.

V usage is TRBV18 and J usage is TRBJ1-1; D is perhaps TRBD1 (6 bases). There are 15 residues in the CDR3. Per germline, CDR1 KGHSH and CDR2 LQKENI. Trimming left V 4 bases short and J 4 bases short, with 16 bases between. The CDR3 DNA is TGTGCCAGCTCACTCGCACCTTCGGGGGCCACTGAAGCTTTCTTT. Amino acids: CASSLAPSGATEAFF. Full variable domain (remainder filled in from reference TRBV18 and TRBJ1-1): NAGVMQNPRHLVRRRGQEARLRCSPMKGHSHVYWYRQLPEEGLKFMVYLQKENIIDESGMPKERFSAEFPKEGPSILRIQQVVRGDSAAYFCASSLAPSGATEAFFGQGTRLTVV.